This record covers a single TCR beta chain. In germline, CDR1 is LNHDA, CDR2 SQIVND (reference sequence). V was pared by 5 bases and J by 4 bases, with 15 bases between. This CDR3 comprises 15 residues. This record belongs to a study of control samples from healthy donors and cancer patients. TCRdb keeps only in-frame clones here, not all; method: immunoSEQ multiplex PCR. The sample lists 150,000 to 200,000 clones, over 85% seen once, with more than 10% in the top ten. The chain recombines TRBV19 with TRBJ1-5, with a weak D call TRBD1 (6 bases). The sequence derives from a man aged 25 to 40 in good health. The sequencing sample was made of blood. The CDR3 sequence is CASSGGGLGNQPQHF. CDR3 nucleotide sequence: TGTGCCAGTAGTGGGGGGGGGCTGGGAAATCAGCCCCAGCATTTT.